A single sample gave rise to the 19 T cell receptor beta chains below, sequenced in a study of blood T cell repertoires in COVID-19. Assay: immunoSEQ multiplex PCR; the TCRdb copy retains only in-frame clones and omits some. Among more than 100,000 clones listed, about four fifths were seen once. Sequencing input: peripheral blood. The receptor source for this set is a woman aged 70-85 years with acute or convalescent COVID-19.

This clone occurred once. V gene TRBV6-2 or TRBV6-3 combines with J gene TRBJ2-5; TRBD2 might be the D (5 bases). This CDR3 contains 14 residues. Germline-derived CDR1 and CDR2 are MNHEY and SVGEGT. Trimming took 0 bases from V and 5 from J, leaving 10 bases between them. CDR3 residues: CASSYSRGWETQYF. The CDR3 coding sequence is TGTGCCAGCAGTTACTCTCGGGGTTGGGAGACCCAGTACTTC.

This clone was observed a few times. The CDR3 sequence: CASSLTVYPGQDTEAFF. The CDR3, as DNA: TGTGCCAGCAGCCTCACCGTGTATCCGGGACAGGACACTGAAGCTTTCTTT. The rearrangement links TRBV7-6 to TRBJ1-1; 8 bases are a match to TRBD1. CDR3 size: 17 residues. Germline V gives CDR1 SGHVS, CDR2 FNYEAQ. J gave up 3 bases and V 5 bases, and 14 bases lay outside the gene matches.

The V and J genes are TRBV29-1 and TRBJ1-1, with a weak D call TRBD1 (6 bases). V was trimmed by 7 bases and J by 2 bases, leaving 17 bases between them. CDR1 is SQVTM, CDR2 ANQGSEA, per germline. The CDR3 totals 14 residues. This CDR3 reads CSALAGAGNTEAFF. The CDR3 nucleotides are TGCAGCGCGCTTGCGGGGGCAGGAAACACTGAAGCTTTCTTT. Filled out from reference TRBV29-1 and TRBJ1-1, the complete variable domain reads SAVISQKPSRDICQRGTSLTIQCQVDSQVTMMFWYRQQPGQSLTLIATANQGSEATYESGFVIDKFPISRPNLTFSTLTVSNMSPEDSSIYLCSALAGAGNTEAFFGQGTRLTVV.

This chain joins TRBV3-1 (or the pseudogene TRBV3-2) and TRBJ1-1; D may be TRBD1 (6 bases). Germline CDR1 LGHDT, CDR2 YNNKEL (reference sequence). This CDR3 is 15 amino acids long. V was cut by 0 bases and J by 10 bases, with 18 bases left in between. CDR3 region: CASSQDLSGTTGAFF. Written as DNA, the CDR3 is TGTGCCAGCAGCCAAGATCTCTCCGGGACAACGGGAGCTTTCTTT.

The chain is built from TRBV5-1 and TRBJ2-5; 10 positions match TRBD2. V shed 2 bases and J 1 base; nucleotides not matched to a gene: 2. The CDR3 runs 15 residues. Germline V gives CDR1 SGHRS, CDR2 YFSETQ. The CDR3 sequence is CASSFLAGGQETQYF. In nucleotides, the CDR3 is TGCGCCAGCAGCTTCTTAGCGGGGGGCCAAGAGACCCAGTACTTC.

CDR3: CAIGERGETQYF. The DNA of the CDR3 is TGTGCCATCGGAGAAAGGGGGGAGACCCAGTACTTC. The chain uses TRBV10-3 and TRBJ2-5; possibly TRBD1 for D (6 bases). Germline CDR1 reads ENHRY; CDR2 reads SYGVKD. This CDR3 has 12 amino acids. V lost 8 bases, J lost 5 bases, and 12 bases lay in between.

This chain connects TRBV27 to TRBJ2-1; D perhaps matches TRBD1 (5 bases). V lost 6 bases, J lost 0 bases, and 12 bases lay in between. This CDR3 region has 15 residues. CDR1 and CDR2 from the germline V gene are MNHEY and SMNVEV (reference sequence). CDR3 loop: CASRLDRSSYNEQFF. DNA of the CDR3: TGTGCCAGCAGACTTGACAGAAGCTCCTACAATGAGCAGTTCTTC.

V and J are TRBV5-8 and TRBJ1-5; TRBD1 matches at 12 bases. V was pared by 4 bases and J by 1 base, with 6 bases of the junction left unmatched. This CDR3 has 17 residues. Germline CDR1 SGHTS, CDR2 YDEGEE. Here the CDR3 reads CASSRDRGRRSNQPQHF. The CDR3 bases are TGTGCCAGCAGCCGGGACAGGGGGCGCCGGAGCAATCAGCCCCAGCATTTT.

As DNA, the CDR3 is TGTGCCAGCTCACCGGGACAGGCGCTCTCCTACAATGAGCAGTTCTTC. Amino acid sequence: CASSPGQALSYNEQFF. The chain joins TRBV18 to TRBJ2-1; 8 bases map to TRBD1. V was clipped by 3 bases and J by 0 bases; unmatched bases: 4. CDR3 length: 16 amino acids. The germline gives CDR1 KGHSH, CDR2 LQKENI. The entire variable domain, with the rest obtained from reference TRBV18 and TRBJ2-1, is as follows: NAGVMQNPRHLVRRRGQEARLRCSPMKGHSHVYWYRQLPEEGLKFMVYLQKENIIDESGMPKERFSAEFPKEGPSILRIQQVVRGDSAAYFCASSPGQALSYNEQFFGPGTRLTVL.

CDR3 nucleotides: TGTGCCACCAGCAGAGGGACAGGGGGCAGTGGCTACACCTTC. Amino acids: CATSRGTGGSGYTF. This chain uses TRBV15 with TRBJ1-2; TRBD1 matches 11 bases. Germline CDR1 and CDR2: LNHNV and YYDKDF (reference sequence). V shed 1 base, J shed 7 bases, and the junction held 2 bases outside the gene matches. The CDR3 runs 14 residues. The full variable domain, completed using reference TRBV15 and TRBJ1-2, is DAMVIQNPRYQVTQFGKPVTLSCSQTLNHNVMYWYQQKSSQAPKLLFHYYDKDFNNEADTPDNFQSRRPNTSFCFLDIRSPGLGDTAMYLCATSRGTGGSGYTFGSGTRLTVV.

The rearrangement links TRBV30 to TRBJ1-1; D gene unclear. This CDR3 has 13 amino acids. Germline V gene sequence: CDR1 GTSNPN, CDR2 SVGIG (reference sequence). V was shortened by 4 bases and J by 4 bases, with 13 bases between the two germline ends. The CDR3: CAWTAGWATEAFF. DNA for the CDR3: TGTGCCTGGACAGCTGGGTGGGCCACTGAAGCTTTCTTT.

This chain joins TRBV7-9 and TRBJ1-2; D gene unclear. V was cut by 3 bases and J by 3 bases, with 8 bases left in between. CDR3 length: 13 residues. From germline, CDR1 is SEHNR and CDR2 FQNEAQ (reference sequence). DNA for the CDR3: TGTGCCAGCAGCTTGTCAGGTGACTATGGCTACACCTTC. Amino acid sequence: CASSLSGDYGYTF.

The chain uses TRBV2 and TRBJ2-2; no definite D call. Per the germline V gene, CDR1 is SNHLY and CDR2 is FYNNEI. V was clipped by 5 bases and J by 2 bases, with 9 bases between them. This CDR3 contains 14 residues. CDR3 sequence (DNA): TGTGCCAGCAGTCCCCTCGTAAACACCGGGGAGCTGTTTTTT. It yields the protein CASSPLVNTGELFF.

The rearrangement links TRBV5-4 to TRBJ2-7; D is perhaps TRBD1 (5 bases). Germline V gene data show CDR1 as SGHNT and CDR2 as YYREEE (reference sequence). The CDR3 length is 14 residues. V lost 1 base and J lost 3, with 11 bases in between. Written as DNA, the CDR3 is TGTGCCAGCAGCTTGCGGACATCCGACTACGAGCAGTACTTC. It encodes CASSLRTSDYEQYF.

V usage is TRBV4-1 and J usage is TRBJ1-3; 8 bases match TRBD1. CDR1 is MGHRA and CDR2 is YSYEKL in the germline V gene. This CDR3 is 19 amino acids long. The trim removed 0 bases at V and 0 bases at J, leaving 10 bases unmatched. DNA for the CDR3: TGCGCCAGCAGCCAAGAACCAGGGGGCCGCTACTCCTCTGGAAACACCATATATTTT. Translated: CASSQEPGGRYSSGNTIYF.

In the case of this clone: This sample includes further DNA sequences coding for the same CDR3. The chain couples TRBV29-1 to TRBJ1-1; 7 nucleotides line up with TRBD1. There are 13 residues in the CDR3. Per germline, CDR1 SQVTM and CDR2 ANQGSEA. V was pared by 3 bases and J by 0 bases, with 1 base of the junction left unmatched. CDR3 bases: TGCAGCGTTGAGGGACAGATGAACACTGAAGCTTTCTTT. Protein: CSVEGQMNTEAFF.

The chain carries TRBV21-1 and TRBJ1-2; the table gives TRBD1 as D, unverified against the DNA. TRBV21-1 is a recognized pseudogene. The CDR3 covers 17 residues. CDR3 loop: CASSKVASGQGAQGYTF. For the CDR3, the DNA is TGTGCCAGCAGCAAAGTCGCCTCGGGACAGGGGGCGCAAGGCTACACCTTC.

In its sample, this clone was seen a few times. CDR3 amino acids: CASSSQGINTGELFF. The CDR3 DNA sequence: TGTGCCAGCAGTTCCCAGGGAATCAACACCGGGGAGCTGTTTTTT. The rearrangement uses TRBV6-2 or TRBV6-3 and TRBJ2-2; D is perhaps TRBD1 (5 bases). V lost 4 bases, J lost 2 bases, and 11 bases lay in between. The CDR3 is 15 residues long. Germline loops: CDR1 MNHEY, CDR2 SVGEGT.

The CDR3 DNA sequence: TGCAGCGTTGAGTGGCTAGCGGGCAATGAGCAGTTCTTC. Its translation: CSVEWLAGNEQFF. This sequence joins TRBV29-1 and TRBJ2-1, with 8 bases fitting TRBD2. CDR1 and CDR2 (germline): SQVTM, ANQGSEA. V shed 3 bases, J shed 6 bases, and the junction held 4 bases outside the gene matches. This CDR3 region has 13 residues.